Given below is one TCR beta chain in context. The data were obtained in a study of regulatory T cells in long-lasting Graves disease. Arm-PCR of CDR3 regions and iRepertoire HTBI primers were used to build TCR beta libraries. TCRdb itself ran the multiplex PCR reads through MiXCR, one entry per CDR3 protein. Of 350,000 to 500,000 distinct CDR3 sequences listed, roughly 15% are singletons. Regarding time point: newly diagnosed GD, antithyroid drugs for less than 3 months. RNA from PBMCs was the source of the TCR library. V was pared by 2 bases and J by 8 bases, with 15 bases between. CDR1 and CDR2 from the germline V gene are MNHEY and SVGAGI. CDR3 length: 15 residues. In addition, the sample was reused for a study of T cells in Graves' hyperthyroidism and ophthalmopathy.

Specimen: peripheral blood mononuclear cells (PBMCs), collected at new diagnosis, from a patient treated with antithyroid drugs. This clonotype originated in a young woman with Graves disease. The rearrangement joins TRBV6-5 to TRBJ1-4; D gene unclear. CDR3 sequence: CASSYRGSNLEKLFF. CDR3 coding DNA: TGTGCCAGCAGTTACCGCGGGAGCAACCTCGAAAAACTGTTTTTT.